These 6 T cell receptor beta chains share one sample of origin, sequenced in a study of shared clonotypes between healthy human individuals. Assay: immunoSEQ multiplex PCR; the TCRdb copy retains only in-frame clones and omits some. The repertoire holds 2 million to 2.5 million clones, roughly 94% seen once, with about 0.13% in the top ten. Sequencing was done on a sample of naive CD4+ T cells sorted from blood. Documented subset: CD45RA+ positively selected. The receptor source for this set is a man younger than 30 in good health.

The rearrangement joins TRBV11-2 to TRBJ2-7; D is perhaps TRBD1 (6 bases). The V end lost 5 bases, the J end lost 4 bases, and 15 bases lay between the germline ends. Germline V gives CDR1 SGHAT, CDR2 FQNNGV. There are 14 residues in the CDR3. The CDR3 DNA reads as TGTGCCAGCAGCCTAGGGGGACAAGCATACGAGCAGTACTTC. The encoded protein is CASSLGGQAYEQYF.

This clone has a single count. The chain has TRBV5-1 and TRBJ1-6; D possibly corresponds to TRBD1 (6 bases). This CDR3 comprises 17 residues. The germline V gene encodes CDR1 SGHRS and CDR2 YFSETQ. With 1 base removed from V and 7 bases from J, the gap between germline ends came to 18 bases. The CDR3 region has the DNA TGCGCCAGCAGCTTGAGGGACGCGGGGGCGGGCAATTCACCCCTCCACTTT. Translation gives CASSLRDAGAGNSPLHF.

V is TRBV6-1 and J is TRBJ2-3; TRBD2 matches 9 bases. V shed 7 bases, J shed 7 bases, and the junction held 9 bases outside the gene matches. The germline V gene has CDR1 MNHNS and CDR2 SASEGT. There are 14 residues in the CDR3. The CDR3 region has the DNA TGTGCCAGCACAGGGCGGGGGGGCCAGTATACGCAGTATTTT. Residues: CASTGRGGQYTQYF.

The genes are TRBV7-9 and TRBJ1-6, with 9 nucleotides matching TRBD1. Germline CDR1 is SEHNR and CDR2 is FQNEAQ (reference sequence). The CDR3 has 14 residues. Trimming cost V 5 bases and J 7 bases; bases outside gene matches: 3. The DNA of the CDR3 is TGTGCCAGCAGCCCGGACAGGGGCAATTCACCCCTCCACTTT. Its protein product is CASSPDRGNSPLHF.

This chain joins TRBV7-2 and TRBJ2-1, with TRBD2 matching 8 bases. The CDR3 extends over 13 amino acids. V was pared by 7 bases and J by 15 bases, with 14 bases of the junction left unmatched. Per the germline V gene, CDR1 is SGHTA and CDR2 is FQGNSA. Written as DNA, the CDR3 is TGTGCCAGCACCCCTATGCCGGGAGGGACGGCGTTCTTC. Its protein is CASTPMPGGTAFF.

The chain combines TRBV2 with TRBJ2-4, with TRBD1 matching over 8 bases. Germline V CDR1 and CDR2: SNHLY, FYNNEI. The CDR3 length is 13 residues. V shed 4 bases and J 5 bases; nucleotides not matched to a gene: 1. CDR3 sequence (DNA): TGTGCCAGCAGTGCAGGGGGCGAAAACATTCAGTACTTC. Translating it yields CASSAGGENIQYF.